This T cell receptor beta chain was captured in a study of OX40 agonist ivuxolimab in advanced cancers. Background on the study: Ivuxolimab, an antibody acting as an agonist of OX40 (CD134), was used to treat patients. Prior checkpoint blockade (anti-PD-1, anti-PD-L1 or anti-CTLA-4) was permitted; 35% to 50% had it.

Clones were sequenced by immunoSEQ multiplex PCR, and TCRdb holds only the in-frame ones, with some missing. Counted here are 14,000 or so clones, 77% occurring once; the ten biggest clones make up over 30%. This CDR3 is 12 amino acids long. Germline CDR1 reads MNHEY; CDR2 reads SVGAGI. V was shortened by 6 bases and J by 5 bases, with 10 bases between the two germline ends. This clone was observed a handful of times. Antigen: not known. Findings and limits, study-wide: Averaged across samples, CD8+ T cells carried more expanded clones than CD4+ did.

V and J are TRBV6-5 and TRBJ1-2; D remains unclear. Sequencing was performed on CD4+ or CD8+ T cells sorted from blood, taken in a trial of the OX40 agonist ivuxolimab. This TCR was sampled from an adult with an advanced solid tumor such as melanoma, head and neck, liver or kidney cancer. The DNA for the CDR3 is TGTGCCAGCAGAACCGCCGAGTATGGCTACACCTTC. Its translation: CASRTAEYGYTF.